The entry below gives a single T cell receptor beta chain sequence along with its context. The record originates from a study of shared clonotypes between healthy human individuals. Repertoires were generated with immunoSEQ multiplex PCR, while TCRdb's copy carries only in-frame clones and drops some. This repertoire shows some 2.4 million clones, approximately 94% found once; its top ten account for about 0.38%. V was trimmed by 1 base and J by 3 bases, leaving 10 bases between them. Germline V lookup: CDR1 KGHSH, CDR2 LQKENI. This CDR3 spans 14 amino acids. Sequencing was done on a sample of naive CD4+ T cells from PBMCs. The subset denotes: CD45RA+ positively selected. This chain links TRBV18 with TRBJ2-7, with a weak D call TRBD1 (6 bases). The sequence came from a man aged 18 to 35 in good health. Some clones in this sample may be carry-over from other donors' samples. The CDR3 sequence: CASSPRPDSYEQYF. In DNA, the CDR3 is TGTGCCAGCTCACCACGTCCGGACAGCTACGAGCAGTACTTC. Full variable domain (rest looked up from reference TRBV18 and TRBJ2-7): NAGVMQNPRHLVRRRGQEARLRCSPMKGHSHVYWYRQLPEEGLKFMVYLQKENIIDESGMPKERFSAEFPKEGPSILRIQQVVRGDSAAYFCASSPRPDSYEQYFGPGTRLTVT.